Detailed here is one T cell receptor beta chain. These data belong to a study of CD4 T cells in relation to SARS-CoV-2 and coronaviruses. Study-level information: Shared crossreactive spike epitopes were mapped to their HLA restriction.

This CDR3 has 13 amino acids. The germline V gene has CDR1 SGHDT and CDR2 YYEEEE. Trimming left V 0 bases short and J 1 base short, with 4 bases between. Sequenced by immunoSEQ multiplex PCR; TCRdb stores in-frame clones only, minus some. The sample includes around 37,000 clones, 80% to 90% seen only once; the top ten take about 3%. The sequence came from an adult with COVID-19. The chain joins TRBV5-6 to TRBJ2-5; D is unresolved. Sequenced sample: memory CD4+ T cells from PBMCs. CDR3 sequence reads: CASSLVPQETQYF. CDR3 coding DNA: TGTGCCAGCAGCTTGGTACCCCAAGAGACCCAGTACTTC. The entire variable domain, with the rest obtained from reference TRBV5-6 and TRBJ2-5, is as follows: DAGVTQSPTHLIKTRGQQVTLRCSPKSGHDTVSWYQQALGQGPQFIFQYYEEEERQRGNFPDRFSGHQFPNYSSELNVNALLLGDSALYLCASSLVPQETQYFGPGTRLLVL.